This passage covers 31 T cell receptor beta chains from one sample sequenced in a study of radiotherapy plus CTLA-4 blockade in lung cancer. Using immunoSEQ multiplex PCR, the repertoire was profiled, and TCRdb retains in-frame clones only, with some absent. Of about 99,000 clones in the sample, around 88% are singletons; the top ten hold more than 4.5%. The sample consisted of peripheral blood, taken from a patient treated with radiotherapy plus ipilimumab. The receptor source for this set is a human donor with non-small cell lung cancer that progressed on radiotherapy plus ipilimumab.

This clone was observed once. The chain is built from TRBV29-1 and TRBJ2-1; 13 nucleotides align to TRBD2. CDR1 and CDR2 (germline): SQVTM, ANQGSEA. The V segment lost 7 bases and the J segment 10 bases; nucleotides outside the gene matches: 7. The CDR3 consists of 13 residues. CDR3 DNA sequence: TGCAGCGCGGGACTAGCGGGAAGGGGCGAGCAGTTCTTC. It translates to CSAGLAGRGEQFF.

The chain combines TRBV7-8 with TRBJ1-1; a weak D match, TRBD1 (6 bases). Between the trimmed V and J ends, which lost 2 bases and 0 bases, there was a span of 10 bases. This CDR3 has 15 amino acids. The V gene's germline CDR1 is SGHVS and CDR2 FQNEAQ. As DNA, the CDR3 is TGTGCCAGCAGCTTAAGGGGGGGAATGAACACTGAAGCTTTCTTT. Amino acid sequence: CASSLRGGMNTEAFF.

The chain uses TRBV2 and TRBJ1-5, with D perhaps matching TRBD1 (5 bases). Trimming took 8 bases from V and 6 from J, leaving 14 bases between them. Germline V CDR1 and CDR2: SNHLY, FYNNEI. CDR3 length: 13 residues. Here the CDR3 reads CASGVRESQPQHF. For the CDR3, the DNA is TGTGCCAGCGGGGTCAGGGAGAGTCAGCCCCAGCATTTT. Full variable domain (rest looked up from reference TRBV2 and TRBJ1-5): EPEVTQTPSHQVTQMGQEVILRCVPISNHLYFYWYRQILGQKVEFLVSFYNNEISEKSEIFDDQFSVERPDGSNFTLKIRSTKLEDSAMYFCASGVRESQPQHFGDGTRLSIL.

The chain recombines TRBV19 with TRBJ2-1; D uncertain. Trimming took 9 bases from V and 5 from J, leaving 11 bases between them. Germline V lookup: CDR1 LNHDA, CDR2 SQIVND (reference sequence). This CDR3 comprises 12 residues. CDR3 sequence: CASDWRDNEQFF. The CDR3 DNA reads TGTGCCAGCGACTGGAGAGACAATGAGCAGTTCTTC.

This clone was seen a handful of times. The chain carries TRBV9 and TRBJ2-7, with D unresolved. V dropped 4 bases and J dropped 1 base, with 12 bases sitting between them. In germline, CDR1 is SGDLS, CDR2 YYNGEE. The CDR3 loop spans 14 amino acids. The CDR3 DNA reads TGTGCCAGCAGCTCGACGGTCTCATCCTACGAGCAGTACTTC. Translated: CASSSTVSSYEQYF.

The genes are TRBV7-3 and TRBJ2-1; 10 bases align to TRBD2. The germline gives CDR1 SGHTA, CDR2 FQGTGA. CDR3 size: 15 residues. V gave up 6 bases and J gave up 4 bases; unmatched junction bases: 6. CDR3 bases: TGTGCCAGCAGTACTGCTAGCGGGAGTTACAATGAGCAGTTCTTC. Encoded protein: CASSTASGSYNEQFF.

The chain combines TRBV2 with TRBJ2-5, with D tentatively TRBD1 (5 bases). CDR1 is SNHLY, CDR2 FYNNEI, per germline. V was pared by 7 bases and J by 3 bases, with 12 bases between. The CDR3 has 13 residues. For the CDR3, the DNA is TGTGCCAGCAAAATAGGGGTTAAAGAGACCCAGTACTTC. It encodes CASKIGVKETQYF.

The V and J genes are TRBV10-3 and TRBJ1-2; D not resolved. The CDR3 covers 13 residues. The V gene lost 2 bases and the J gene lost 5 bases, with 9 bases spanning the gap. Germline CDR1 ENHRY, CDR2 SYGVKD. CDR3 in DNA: TGTGCCATCAGTGAGAGGACCGATTATGGCTACACCTTC. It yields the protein CAISERTDYGYTF.

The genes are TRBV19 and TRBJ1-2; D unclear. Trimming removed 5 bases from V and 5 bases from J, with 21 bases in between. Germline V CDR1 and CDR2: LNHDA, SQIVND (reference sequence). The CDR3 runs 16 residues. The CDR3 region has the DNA TGTGCCAGTAGTCAGAATTGGGGTAACCAAGGGTATGGCTACACCTTC. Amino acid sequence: CASSQNWGNQGYGYTF.

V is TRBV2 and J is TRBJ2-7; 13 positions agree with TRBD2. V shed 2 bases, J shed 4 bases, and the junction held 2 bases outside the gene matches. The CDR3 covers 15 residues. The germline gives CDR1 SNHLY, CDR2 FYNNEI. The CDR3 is CASSEQTSGRYEQYF. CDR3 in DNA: TGTGCCAGCAGTGAACAGACTAGCGGGAGGTACGAGCAGTACTTC.

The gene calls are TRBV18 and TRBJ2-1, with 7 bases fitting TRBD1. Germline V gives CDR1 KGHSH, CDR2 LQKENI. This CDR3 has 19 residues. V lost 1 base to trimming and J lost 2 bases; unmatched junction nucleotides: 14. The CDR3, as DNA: TGTGCCAGCTCACCACGTCCTCTCAGGGACAGTTCCCCCTACAATGAGCAGTTCTTC. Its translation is CASSPRPLRDSSPYNEQFF.

The CDR3 loop reads CASSRTERYEQYF. The CDR3 DNA sequence: TGTGCCAGCAGTCGGACAGAGAGGTACGAGCAGTACTTC. This chain links TRBV6-5 with TRBJ2-5, with D perhaps matching TRBD1 (6 bases). The J call is uncertain, as TRBJ2-7 better fits the DNA end. CDR1 MNHEY and CDR2 SVGAGI come from the germline V gene. The length of the CDR3 is 13 residues.

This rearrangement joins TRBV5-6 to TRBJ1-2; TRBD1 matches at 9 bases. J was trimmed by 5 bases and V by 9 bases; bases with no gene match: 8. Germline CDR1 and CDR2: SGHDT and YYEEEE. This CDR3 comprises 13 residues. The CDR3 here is CANKRTGEYGYTF. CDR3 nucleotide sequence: TGTGCCAACAAGCGGACAGGGGAATATGGCTACACCTTC.

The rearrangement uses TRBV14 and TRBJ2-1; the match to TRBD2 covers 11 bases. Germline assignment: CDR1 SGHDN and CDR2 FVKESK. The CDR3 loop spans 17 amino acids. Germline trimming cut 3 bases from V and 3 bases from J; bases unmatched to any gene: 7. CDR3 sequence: CASSHLAGGRYYNEQFF. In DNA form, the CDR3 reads TGTGCCAGCAGCCATTTAGCGGGAGGGCGCTACTACAATGAGCAGTTCTTC.

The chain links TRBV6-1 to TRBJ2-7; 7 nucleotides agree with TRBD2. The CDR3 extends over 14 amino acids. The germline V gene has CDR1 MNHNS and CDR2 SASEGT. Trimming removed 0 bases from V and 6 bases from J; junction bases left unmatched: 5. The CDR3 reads CASSEAGGFREQYF. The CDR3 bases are TGTGCCAGCAGTGAAGCGGGAGGGTTCCGCGAGCAGTACTTC.

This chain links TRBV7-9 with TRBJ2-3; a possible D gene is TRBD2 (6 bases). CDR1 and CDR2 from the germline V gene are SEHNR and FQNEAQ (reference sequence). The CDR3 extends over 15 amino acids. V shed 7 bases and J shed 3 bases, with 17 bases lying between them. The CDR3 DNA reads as TGTGCCAGCAAACTGGGTAGCGGACGGACAGATACGCAGTATTTT. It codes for CASKLGSGRTDTQYF.

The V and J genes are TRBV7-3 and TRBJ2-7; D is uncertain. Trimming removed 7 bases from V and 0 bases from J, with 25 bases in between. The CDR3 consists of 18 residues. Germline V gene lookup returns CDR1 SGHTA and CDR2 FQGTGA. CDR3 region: CASTRNRTLASSSYEQYF. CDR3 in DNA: TGTGCCAGCACCCGCAACCGCACACTGGCGTCGAGCTCCTACGAGCAGTACTTC.

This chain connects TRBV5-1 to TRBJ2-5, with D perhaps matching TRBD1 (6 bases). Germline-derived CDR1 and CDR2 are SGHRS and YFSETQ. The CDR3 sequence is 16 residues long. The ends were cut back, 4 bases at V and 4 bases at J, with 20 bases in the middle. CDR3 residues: CASSRFGTPLGETQYF. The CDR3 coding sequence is TGCGCCAGCAGCAGGTTCGGGACACCCCTCGGAGAGACCCAGTACTTC.

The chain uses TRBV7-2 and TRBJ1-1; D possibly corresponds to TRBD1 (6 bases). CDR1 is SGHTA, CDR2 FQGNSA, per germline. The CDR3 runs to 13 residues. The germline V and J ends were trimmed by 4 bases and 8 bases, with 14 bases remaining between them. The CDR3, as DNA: TGTGCCAGCAGCTCTCACCCGGACAGCGAAGCTTTCTTT. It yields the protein CASSSHPDSEAFF.

The CDR3 here is CASGIPYGEQFF. For the CDR3, the DNA is TGTGCTAGTGGTATACCCTACGGTGAGCAGTTCTTC. The rearrangement uses TRBV12-5 and TRBJ2-1; D gene uncertain. CDR1 is LGHNT and CDR2 is FRNRAP in the germline V gene. V was cut by 5 bases and J by 9 bases, with 11 bases left in between. The CDR3 is 12 residues long. Drawing the rest from reference TRBV12-5 and TRBJ2-1, the complete variable domain is DARVTQTPRHKVTEMGQEVTMRCQPILGHNTVFWYRQTMMQGLELLAYFRNRAPLDDSGMPKDRFSAEMPDATLATLKIQPSEPRDSAVYFCASGIPYGEQFFGPGTRLTVL.

The CDR3 nucleotides are TGTGCCAGCAGGTCCTCCGGGACTACACGAGGGGAGCAGTACTTC. This codes for CASRSSGTTRGEQYF. The chain combines TRBV6-5 with TRBJ2-7, with 7 nucleotides matching TRBD2. This CDR3 comprises 15 residues. Germline loops: CDR1 MNHEY, CDR2 SVGAGI. The V gene end was trimmed by 6 bases and the J gene end by 7 bases; junction bases not matched to a gene: 15.

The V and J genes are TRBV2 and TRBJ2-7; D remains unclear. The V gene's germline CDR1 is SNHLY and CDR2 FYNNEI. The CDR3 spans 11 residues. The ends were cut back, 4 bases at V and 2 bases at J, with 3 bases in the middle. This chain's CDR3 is CASSVPYEQYF. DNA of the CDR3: TGTGCCAGCAGTGTACCCTACGAGCAGTACTTC.

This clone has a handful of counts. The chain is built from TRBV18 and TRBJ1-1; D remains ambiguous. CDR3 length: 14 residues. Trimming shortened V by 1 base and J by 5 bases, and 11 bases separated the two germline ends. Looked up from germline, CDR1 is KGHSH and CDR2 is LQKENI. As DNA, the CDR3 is TGTGCCAGCTCACCACTTCCAACCGTTACTGAAGCTTTCTTT. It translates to CASSPLPTVTEAFF.

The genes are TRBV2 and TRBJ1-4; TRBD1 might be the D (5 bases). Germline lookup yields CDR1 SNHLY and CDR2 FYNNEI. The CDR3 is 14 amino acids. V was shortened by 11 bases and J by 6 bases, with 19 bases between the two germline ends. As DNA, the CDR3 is TGTGCCTCCAGGAGGAGGGCGGGGGATGAAAAACTGTTTTTT. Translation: CASRRRAGDEKLFF. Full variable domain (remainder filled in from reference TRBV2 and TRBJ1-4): EPEVTQTPSHQVTQMGQEVILRCVPISNHLYFYWYRQILGQKVEFLVSFYNNEISEKSEIFDDQFSVERPDGSNFTLKIRSTKLEDSAMYFCASRRRAGDEKLFFGSGTQLSVL.

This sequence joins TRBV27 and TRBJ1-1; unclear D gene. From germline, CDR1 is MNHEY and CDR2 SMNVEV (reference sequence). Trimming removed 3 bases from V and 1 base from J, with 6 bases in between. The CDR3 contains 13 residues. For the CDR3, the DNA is TGTGCCAGCAGTTTCGGGCAGAACACTGAAGCTTTCTTT. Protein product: CASSFGQNTEAFF.

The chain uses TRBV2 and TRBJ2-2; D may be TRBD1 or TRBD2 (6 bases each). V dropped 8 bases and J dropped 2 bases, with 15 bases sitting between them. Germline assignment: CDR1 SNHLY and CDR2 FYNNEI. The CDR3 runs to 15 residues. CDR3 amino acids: CASRGPQRNTGELFF. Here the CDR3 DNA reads TGTGCCAGCCGGGGGCCGCAGCGCAACACCGGGGAGCTGTTTTTT.

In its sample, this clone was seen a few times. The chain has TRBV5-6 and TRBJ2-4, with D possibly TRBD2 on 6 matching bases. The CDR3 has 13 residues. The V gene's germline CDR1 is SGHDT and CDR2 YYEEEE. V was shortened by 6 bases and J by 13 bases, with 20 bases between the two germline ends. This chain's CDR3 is CASNKNGGLNQYF. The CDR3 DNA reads TGTGCCAGCAACAAAAACGGGGGTCTCAACCAGTACTTC. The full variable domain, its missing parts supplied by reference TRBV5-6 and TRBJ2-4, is DAGVTQSPTHLIKTRGQQVTLRCSPKSGHDTVSWYQQALGQGPQFIFQYYEEEERQRGNFPDRFSGHQFPNYSSELNVNALLLGDSALYLCASNKNGGLNQYFGAGTRLSVL.

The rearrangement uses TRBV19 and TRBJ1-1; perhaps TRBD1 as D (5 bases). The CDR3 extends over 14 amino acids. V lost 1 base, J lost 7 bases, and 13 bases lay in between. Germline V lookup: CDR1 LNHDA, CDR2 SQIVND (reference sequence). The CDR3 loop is CASSIVGLGGEAFF. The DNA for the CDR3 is TGTGCCAGTAGTATAGTGGGACTCGGCGGTGAAGCTTTCTTT.

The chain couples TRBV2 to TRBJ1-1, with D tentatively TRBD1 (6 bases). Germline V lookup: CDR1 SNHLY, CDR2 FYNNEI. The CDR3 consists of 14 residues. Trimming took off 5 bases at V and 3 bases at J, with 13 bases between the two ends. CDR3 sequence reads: CASSSLGGDTEAFF. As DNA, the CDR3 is TGTGCCAGCAGTTCCCTAGGGGGGGACACTGAAGCTTTCTTT.

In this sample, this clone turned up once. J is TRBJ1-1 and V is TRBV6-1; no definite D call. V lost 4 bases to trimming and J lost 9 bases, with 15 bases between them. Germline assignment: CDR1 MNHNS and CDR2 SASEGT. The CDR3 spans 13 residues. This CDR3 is CASSGESHLKAFF. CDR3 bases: TGTGCCAGCAGTGGAGAGAGTCACCTAAAAGCTTTCTTT.

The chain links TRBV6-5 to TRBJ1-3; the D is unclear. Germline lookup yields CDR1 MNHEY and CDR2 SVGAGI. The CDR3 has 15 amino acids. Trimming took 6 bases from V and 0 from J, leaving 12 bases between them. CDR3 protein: CASSPEGNSGNTIYF. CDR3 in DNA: TGTGCCAGCAGCCCAGAGGGCAACTCTGGAAACACCATATATTTT.